This note documents a single T cell receptor beta chain sequence. Trimming took off 7 bases at V and 2 bases at J, with 14 bases between the two ends. Germline values: CDR1 SQVTM, CDR2 ANQGSEA. There are 13 residues in the CDR3. This specimen belongs to a study of OX40 agonist ivuxolimab in advanced cancers. Overall study: From about 23 to 85 years was the age range, with a mean of roughly 59 years, and about 83% were male.

TCRdb's copy holds only in-frame clones and misses some; the assay was immunoSEQ multiplex PCR. The sample consists of roughly 63,000 clones, approximately 89% of them appearing once. Sequencing was performed on CD4+ or CD8+ T cells sorted from blood, taken in a trial of the OX40 agonist ivuxolimab. This chain uses TRBV29-1 with TRBJ1-2, with D possibly matching TRBD1 (5 bases). The clonotype was recovered from an adult with an advanced solid tumor such as melanoma, head and neck, liver or kidney cancer. The CDR3, as DNA: TGCAGCGGGGACCTGGACGGAAACTATGGCTACACCTTC. Encoded protein: CSGDLDGNYGYTF.